The 26 T cell receptor beta chains below come from one sample, sequenced in a study of OX40 agonist ivuxolimab in advanced cancers. Data came from immunoSEQ multiplex PCR; TCRdb stores just in-frame clones and leaves some out. The table records tens of thousands of clones, about 80% of them present only once. The sample here was CD4+ or CD8+ T cells sorted from blood, taken in a trial of the OX40 agonist ivuxolimab. The source is an adult with an advanced solid tumor such as melanoma, head and neck, liver or kidney cancer.

The V call is TRBV7-3, the J call TRBJ2-3, with 16 bases aligning to TRBD2. Germline V gene sequence: CDR1 SGHTA, CDR2 FQGTGA. The CDR3 is 17 amino acids. With V trimmed by 6 bases and J by 5 bases, 8 bases remained unmatched. Here the CDR3 reads CASSTGLAGGPRDTQYF. CDR3 nucleotide sequence: TGTGCCAGCAGTACGGGACTAGCGGGGGGGCCTAGAGATACGCAGTATTTT.

CDR3 sequence (DNA): TGTGCCAGCAGCTCCTCTAGCGGGGTGGGCAATGAGCAGTTCTTC. This encodes CASSSSSGVGNEQFF. The genes are TRBV7-3 and TRBJ2-1, with 9 bases lining up with TRBD2. Germline V CDR1 and CDR2: SGHTA, FQGTGA. V lost 4 bases, J lost 6 bases, and 7 bases stayed unmatched. The CDR3 has 15 amino acids.

Only a few counts were recorded for this clone. J is TRBJ2-7 and V is TRBV18; D uncertain. Germline V CDR1 and CDR2: KGHSH, LQKENI. The CDR3 is 13 amino acids. With 2 bases removed from V and 6 bases from J, the gap between germline ends came to 11 bases. CDR3 sequence: CASSPLRDREQYV. The CDR3 nucleotides are TGTGCCAGCTCACCATTAAGGGATCGCGAGCAGTACGTC.

The chain combines TRBV9 with TRBJ1-3; D gene ambiguous. Deletions cut 0 bases from V and 0 bases from J, with 13 bases between. From germline, CDR1 is SGDLS and CDR2 YYNGEE. This CDR3 comprises 17 residues. The CDR3 reads CASSVGATDTSGNTIYF. In nucleotides, the CDR3 is TGTGCCAGCAGCGTAGGAGCTACAGACACCTCTGGAAACACCATATATTTT.

The V gene is TRBV27, the J gene TRBJ1-2; D is possibly TRBD1 (5 bases). In germline, CDR1 is MNHEY, CDR2 SMNVEV (reference sequence). The V end was cut by 10 bases, the J end by 5 bases, with 17 bases between. The CDR3 is made up of 13 amino acids. The CDR3 loop is CATQRGDGYGYTF. The CDR3, as DNA: TGTGCCACTCAGAGGGGAGATGGGTATGGCTACACCTTC.

The chain combines TRBV7-4 with TRBJ1-4; D uncertain. The ends were cut back, 0 bases at V and 11 bases at J, with 10 bases in the middle. CDR1 SGHVT and CDR2 SQSDAQ come from the germline V gene. This CDR3 is 13 amino acids long. The CDR3 region has the DNA TGTGCCAGCAGCTTAGCGCGTCCGGATAAACTGTTTTTT. This gives the protein CASSLARPDKLFF.

This chain connects TRBV9 to TRBJ2-3; TRBD1 agrees at 10 bases. CDR3 size: 19 residues. Germline lookup yields CDR1 SGDLS and CDR2 YYNGEE. V was pared by 0 bases and J by 5 bases, with 15 bases of the junction left unmatched. The CDR3 DNA reads TGTGCCAGCAGCGTAGAGTTCGGGACAGGGGTACCTCGCGAAGATACGCAGTATTTT. Translation: CASSVEFGTGVPREDTQYF.

This clone was picked up one time. The J gene is TRBJ1-2, the V gene TRBV28; possible D gene TRBD1, 5 bases. The germline CDR1 and CDR2 sequences are MDHEN and SYDVKM. V was pared by 5 bases and J by 8 bases, with 18 bases between. The CDR3 covers 14 residues. Here the CDR3 reads CASSRRGPFVGYTF. In nucleotides, the CDR3 is TGTGCCAGCAGTCGTCGGGGCCCCTTTGTGGGCTACACCTTC.

The rearrangement uses TRBV30 and TRBJ2-2; D call uncertain. Trimming pared 5 bases from V and 3 bases from J, leaving 4 bases between. The CDR3 length is 11 residues. CDR1 and CDR2 (germline): GTSNPN, SVGIG (reference sequence). CDR3 region: CAWGDTGELFF. As DNA, the CDR3 is TGTGCCTGGGGGGACACCGGGGAGCTGTTTTTT.

The gene calls are TRBV4-3 and TRBJ2-2; weak D call: TRBD1 (6 bases). The CDR3 sequence is 14 residues long. V lost 1 base and J 4 bases, leaving 7 bases between the germline ends. Germline CDR1 reads LGHNA; CDR2 reads YSLEER. The CDR3 DNA follows: TGCGCCAGCAGCCAAGGACAGGTCACCGGGGAGCTGTTTTTT. Translating gives CASSQGQVTGELFF.

The chain links TRBV6-1 to TRBJ2-2, with D possibly being TRBD1 (6 bases). The CDR3 has 15 amino acids. CDR1 and CDR2 from the germline V gene are MNHNS and SASEGT. The V gene lost 4 bases and the J gene lost 5 bases, with 14 bases spanning the gap. CDR3 region: CASSVAPQGTGELFF. DNA for the CDR3: TGTGCCAGCAGTGTTGCACCCCAGGGGACCGGGGAGCTGTTTTTT.

This clone turned up a few times. This chain links TRBV9 with TRBJ1-6; 7 nucleotides agree with TRBD1. The CDR3 totals 15 residues. Per germline, CDR1 SGDLS and CDR2 YYNGEE. The J segment lost 10 bases and the V segment lost 2 bases, leaving 9 bases of the junction unmatched. CDR3 residues: CASSVTGLLDSPLHF. In DNA form, the CDR3 reads TGTGCCAGCAGCGTGACAGGGCTACTCGACTCACCCCTCCACTTT.

This clone occurred a few times. The gene calls are TRBV7-6 and TRBJ1-2; tentative D call: TRBD1 (6 bases). The CDR3 runs 18 residues. The V end was cut by 4 bases, the J end by 3 bases, with 24 bases between. Germline lookup yields CDR1 SGHVS and CDR2 FNYEAQ. The CDR3 region is CASSSLGGGRVSHYGYTF. The CDR3 coding sequence is TGTGCCAGCAGCTCATTAGGGGGTGGGAGGGTATCGCACTATGGCTACACCTTC.

This chain connects TRBV5-1 to TRBJ2-7; D is undetermined. V was pared by 4 bases and J by 2 bases, with 13 bases between. This CDR3 spans 14 amino acids. Germline V lookup: CDR1 SGHRS, CDR2 YFSETQ. The CDR3 DNA reads TGCGCCAGCAGCCTGGGCACGGGCGCCTACGAGCAGTACTTC. This codes for CASSLGTGAYEQYF.

This CDR3 reads CASSWIDRVGTDTQYF. The CDR3 DNA is TGTGCCAGCAGCTGGATTGACAGGGTGGGGACAGATACGCAGTATTTT. The chain couples TRBV7-2 to TRBJ2-3; 7 nucleotides match TRBD1. There are 16 residues in the CDR3. Germline V gene data show CDR1 as SGHTA and CDR2 as FQGNSA. The V gene end was trimmed by 4 bases and the J gene end by 3 bases; junction bases not matched to a gene: 10.

The gene calls are TRBV30 and TRBJ1-6, with 7 bases that match TRBD1. The CDR3 sequence is 16 residues long. V lost 4 bases and J lost 11; bases outside the gene matches: 17. From germline, CDR1 is GTSNPN and CDR2 SVGIG (reference sequence). CDR3 sequence: CAWISGSAWDSTPLHF. The CDR3 bases are TGTGCCTGGATCAGCGGAAGCGCCTGGGACAGTACACCCCTCCACTTT.

The chain recombines TRBV6-1 with TRBJ2-7; tentatively, D is TRBD1 (6 bases). CDR3 length: 13 residues. Trimming removed 5 bases at V and 2 bases at J, with 10 bases between. From germline, CDR1 is MNHNS and CDR2 SASEGT. CDR3 nucleotides: TGTGCCAGCAGTATCCAGGGGACCTACGAGCAGTACTTC. Amino acids: CASSIQGTYEQYF.

The chain employs TRBV6-1 and TRBJ1-5, with 7 positions matching TRBD1. The CDR3 sequence is 15 residues long. Germline V CDR1 and CDR2: MNHNS, SASEGT. With 6 bases clipped from V and 7 bases from J, the junction kept 12 bases outside the gene matches. DNA for the CDR3: TGTGCCAGCAGCACCCCAGGGGGATCACGACAGCCCCAGCATTTT. Protein sequence: CASSTPGGSRQPQHF.

There are a few counts of this clone. The chain carries TRBV7-9 and TRBJ2-1; 11 positions match TRBD1. V dropped 3 bases and J dropped 6; count of bases not matched to a gene: 1. The CDR3 runs to 14 residues. The germline gives CDR1 SEHNR, CDR2 FQNEAQ (reference sequence). This CDR3 is CASSFGQGANEQFF. DNA of the CDR3: TGTGCCAGCAGCTTTGGACAGGGGGCCAATGAGCAGTTCTTC.

This clone was seen only once. The genes are TRBV28 and TRBJ1-2; TRBD1 agrees at 7 bases. With V trimmed by 1 base and J by 4 bases, 9 bases remained unmatched. Germline CDR1 is MDHEN and CDR2 is SYDVKM. The CDR3 covers 16 residues. CDR3: CASSLSPTGAFYGYTF. In DNA, the CDR3 is TGTGCCAGCAGTTTATCCCCCACAGGGGCCTTCTATGGCTACACCTTC.

This chain uses TRBV5-1 with TRBJ2-2; 8 nucleotides align to TRBD1. Per the germline V gene, CDR1 is SGHRS and CDR2 is YFSETQ. CDR3 size: 14 residues. After removal of 6 bases from V and 0 bases from J, the junction contained 1 base not matched to a gene. CDR3 nucleotides: TGCGCCAGCACAGGGGGCCCGAACACCGGGGAGCTGTTTTTT. This translates into CASTGGPNTGELFF.

This chain links TRBV5-8 with TRBJ2-7, with 7 bases that match TRBD1. This CDR3 spans 13 amino acids. The V and J ends lost 3 bases and 3 bases, in that order; junction bases with no gene match: 3. CDR1 and CDR2 from the germline V gene are SGHTS and YDEGEE. The CDR3 sequence: CASSYRGGYEQYV. Here the CDR3 DNA reads TGTGCCAGCAGCTACAGGGGTGGCTACGAGCAGTACGTC.

The chain combines TRBV18 with TRBJ1-6; a weak D match, TRBD1 (5 bases). The CDR3 is made up of 14 amino acids. The V gene's germline CDR1 is KGHSH and CDR2 LQKENI. The V end lost 3 bases, the J end lost 10 bases, and 13 bases lay between the germline ends. The CDR3 nucleotides are TGTGCCAGCTCACCGGGTATGCAGGGCTCACCCCTCCACTTT. This codes for CASSPGMQGSPLHF.

The chain employs TRBV11-1 and TRBJ2-1; D is possibly TRBD1 (6 bases). Per the germline V gene, CDR1 is SGHAT and CDR2 is FQDESV (reference sequence). The V end was cut by 0 bases, the J end by 6 bases, with 6 bases between. CDR3 length: 13 residues. In DNA form, the CDR3 reads TGTGCCAGCAGCTTAGCAGGGGGCAATGAGCAGTTCTTC. It encodes CASSLAGGNEQFF.

The chain couples TRBV5-1 to TRBJ2-2; D is possibly TRBD1 (5 bases). The length of the CDR3 is 16 residues. Germline V lookup: CDR1 SGHRS, CDR2 YFSETQ. Trimming removed 4 bases from V and 4 bases from J, with 17 bases in between. The CDR3 DNA reads TGCGCCAGCAGCCAAGGAGTCCAGGGAAGCACCGGGGAGCTGTTTTTT. Translated: CASSQGVQGSTGELFF. Using reference TRBV5-1 and TRBJ2-2 for the parts outside the CDR3, the full variable domain is KAGVTQTPRYLIKTRGQQVTLSCSPISGHRSVSWYQQTPGQGLQFLFEYFSETQRNKGNFPGRFSGRQFSNSRSEMNVSTLELGDSALYLCASSQGVQGSTGELFFGEGSRLTVL.

Here the CDR3 DNA reads TGTGCCAGCAGTTCCCCAGACAGGGAATTTCGACTGTTTTTT. It is translated as CASSSPDREFRLFF. V gene TRBV28 combines with J gene TRBJ1-4, with TRBD1 identical over 7 bases. The germline V gene encodes CDR1 MDHEN and CDR2 SYDVKM. V trimming: 4 bases; J trimming: 13 bases; junction bases outside the gene matches: 12. This CDR3 comprises 14 residues.